These T cell receptor beta chains were read from a single sample in a study of tumor and adjacent non-tumor tissue in lung cancer. TCRdb ran MiXCR on the multiplex PCR reads and lists one entry per CDR3 protein. The profile shows under 150,000 distinct CDR3 sequences, 60% to 70% of them singletons. Sequencing input: lung tumor tissue. Receptors originate from a man aged 30 to 39 with non-small cell lung cancer. CDR3s include the opening cysteine and the closing phenylalanine or tryptophan. Each record gives: V gene, D gene, clone size, J gene, CDR3 protein, CDR3 DNA. A D gene is named only where the DNA matches it firmly. Only part of the rows carry a size: once, few, many, or a class if the clone is expanded.

TRBV6-2/TRBV6-3	NA	NA	TRBJ1-1	CASIPGLEAFF	TGTGCCAGTATCCCTGGGCTGGAAGCTTTCTTT
TRBV4-1	TRBD2	NA	TRBJ2-5	CAGSQDGGLAGGAETQYF	TGCGCTGGCAGCCAAGATGGGGGGCTAGCGGGAGGTGCGGAGACCCAGTACTTC
TRBV7-8	TRBD2	NA	TRBJ2-5	CASSFLLTSGGACEETQYF	TGTGCCAGCAGCTTCTTATTGACTAGCGGGGGGGCCTGTGAAGAGACCCAGTACTTC
TRBV6-1	NA	NA	TRBJ2-3	CACRWGGSRPESDTQYF	TGTGCCTGTCGATGGGGGGGCTCCCGACCAGAATCGGATACGCAGTATTTT
TRBV6-1	NA	many	TRBJ2-2	CANPTGELFF	TGTGCCAACCCCACCGGGGAGCTGTTTTTT
TRBV6-6	NA	NA	TRBJ1-5	CVSSHTRGRTSGGNQPQHF	TGTGTCAGCAGTCATACTAGGGGACGGACCTCTGGAGGCAATCAGCCCCAGCATTTT
TRBV29-1	TRBD1	many	TRBJ2-7	CSVDGTAPGEQYF	TGCAGCGTTGATGGGACAGCACCGGGGGAGCAGTACTTC
TRBV4-1	NA	NA	TRBJ1-2	CASSKGPAGGAYGYTF	TGCGCCAGCAGCAAGGGACCCGCCGGAGGGGCTTATGGCTACACCTTC
TRBV12-3/TRBV12-4	TRBD2	many	TRBJ2-3	CASSPGGSLAGVSTDTQYF	TGTGCCAGCAGTCCCGGGGGTTCGCTAGCGGGAGTGAGCACAGATACGCAGTATTTT
TRBV4-1	TRBD2	many	TRBJ2-5	CASSQEGLASETQYF	TGCGCCAGCAGCCAAGAGGGACTAGCTTCGGAGACCCAGTACTTC
TRBV12-3/TRBV12-4	TRBD1	NA	TRBJ1-2	CVSRTGTGNYGYTF	TGTGTCAGCCGAACCGGGACAGGGAACTATGGCTACACCTTC
TRBV4-1	NA	many	TRBJ1-5	CASSPRQDRLLYNQPQHF	TGCGCCAGCAGCCCTCGACAGGACCGATTACTATACAATCAGCCCCAGCATTTT
TRBV6-5	NA	few	TRBJ1-1	CASSYSRGQNTEAFF	TGTGCCAGCAGTTACTCACGGGGGCAGAACACTGAAGCTTTCTTT
TRBV5-6	NA	once	TRBJ1-1	CASSLGTRGEAFF	TGTGCCAGCAGCCTTGGGACAAGGGGTGAAGCTTTCTTT
TRBV10-3	NA	NA	TRBJ1-1	CVIRRQVTEAFF	TGTGTCATCAGGAGACAGGTCACTGAAGCTTTCTTT
TRBV12-3/TRBV12-4	TRBD1	NA	TRBJ1-2	CASSFGPRQGYGYTF	TGTGCAAGCAGTTTCGGGCCACGACAGGGCTATGGCTACACCTTC
TRBV20-1	NA	many	TRBJ2-6	CSAREALSGANVLTF	TGCAGTGCTAGAGAAGCCCTCTCTGGGGCCAACGTCCTGACTTTC
TRBV6-7	NA	many	TRBJ1-5	CASSYYSWPQHF	TGTGCCAGCAGTTACTATAGTTGGCCCCAGCATTTT
TRBV7-8	NA	NA	TRBJ2-7	CASSPRDLHEQYF	TGTGCCAGCAGTCCCCGGGACCTCCACGAGCAGTACTTC
TRBV5-6	TRBD2	many	TRBJ2-1	CASSIRVGGDNEQFF	TGTGCCAGCAGCATACGTGTCGGGGGGGACAATGAGCAGTTCTTC
TRBV11-2	TRBD1	NA	TRBJ2-2	CASSLSGGAGEMFF	TGTGCCAGCAGCTTGTCAGGGGGCGCCGGGGAGATGTTTTTT
TRBV10-3	NA	few	TRBJ2-7	CAISVRGVDEQYF	TGTGCCATCAGTGTCCGGGGCGTTGACGAGCAGTACTTC
TRBV19	NA	NA	TRBJ1-3	CAGSRMGSGNTIYF	TGTGCCGGTAGTCGTATGGGGAGTGGAAACACCATATATTTT
TRBV4-1	TRBD2	many	TRBJ2-1	CASSQEEPGLAYNEQFF	TGCGCCAGCAGCCAAGAAGAGCCGGGACTAGCGTACAATGAGCAGTTCTTC
TRBV4-3	NA	NA	TRBJ1-4	CASIQDSTSEKLFF	TGCGCCAGCATCCAAGATTCAACAAGTGAAAAACTGTTTTTT
TRBV6-1	NA	NA	TRBJ2-5	CASDIGGETQQF	TGTGCCAGTGACATAGGGGGAGAGACCCAGCAATTC